These 20 T cell receptor beta chains were all obtained from the same sample, sequenced in a study of T cells in Graves' hyperthyroidism and ophthalmopathy. Amplified TCR beta CDR3 regions derived from RNA transcripts. Researchers ran a first-round RT-PCR on the TCR CDR3 using the HTBI primer set. TCRdb reprocessed the multiplex PCR reads via MiXCR and lists one record per CDR3 protein. The sample includes 340,000 or so distinct CDR3 sequences, over 20% of them seen just once. What was sequenced was blood. These receptors all stem from a woman in her forties or fifties with Graves' hyperthyroidism.

This clonotype was seen only a few times. The rearrangement uses TRBV9 and TRBJ2-1, with 12 bases aligning to TRBD2. V lost 4 bases, J lost 6 bases, and 8 bases stayed unmatched. CDR3 length: 16 amino acids. Germline V CDR1 and CDR2: SGDLS, YYNGEE. The CDR3 nucleotides read TGTGCCAGCAGCATCGGGACTAGCGGGTCTGGCAATGAGCAGTTCTTC. Protein product: CASSIGTSGSGNEQFF.

The J gene is TRBJ1-1, the V gene TRBV12-3 or TRBV12-4, with unresolved D. The V end lost 6 bases, the J end lost 0 bases, and 17 bases lay between the germline ends. The CDR3 covers 16 residues. CDR3: CASSLQRTVLNTEAFF. CDR3 bases: TGTGCCAGCAGCCTACAAAGGACGGTTCTGAACACTGAAGCTTTCTTT.

V gene TRBV6-9 combines with J gene TRBJ2-2, with D tentatively TRBD1 (6 bases). Trimming left V 3 bases short and J 1 base short, with 15 bases between. The CDR3 runs 17 residues. The V gene's germline CDR1 is MNHGY and CDR2 SVAAGI. The CDR3 DNA sequence: TGTGCCAGCAGTTACAGGGGCGGTGGCGGGAACACCGGGGAGCTGTTTTTT. Translated: CASSYRGGGGNTGELFF.

This clonotype was counted at least ten times. V and J are TRBV20-1 and TRBJ1-5, with TRBD1 matching 7 bases. Per the germline V gene, CDR1 is DFQATT and CDR2 is SNEGSKA (reference sequence). The CDR3 length is 15 residues. The ends lost 3 bases at V and 0 bases at J; junction bases unmatched: 5. CDR3 region: CSASLGGNSNQPQHF. In DNA, the CDR3 is TGCAGTGCTAGTTTAGGGGGCAATAGCAATCAGCCCCAGCATTTT.

This clonotype was seen at least ten times. The V gene is TRBV11-3, the J gene TRBJ2-5, with 15 bases matching TRBD2. V gave up 5 bases and J gave up 4 bases; unmatched junction bases: 8. CDR1 and CDR2 (germline): SGHNT, YENEEA. The CDR3 runs to 17 residues. The CDR3 sequence is CASSNQPGLAGGETQYF. The CDR3 DNA sequence: TGTGCCAGCAGCAACCAACCGGGACTAGCGGGAGGAGAGACCCAGTACTTC.

This clonotype was counted many times. V and J are TRBV7-9 and TRBJ2-5, with TRBD2 matching 8 bases. The CDR3 loop spans 15 amino acids. Germline trimming cut 2 bases from V and 3 bases from J; bases unmatched to any gene: 5. CDR1 is SEHNR, CDR2 FQNEAQ, per germline (reference sequence). Written as DNA, the CDR3 is TGTGCCAGCAGCTTACTACCAGCGGGGGAAGAGACCCAGTACTTC. This encodes CASSLLPAGEETQYF. Based on the CDR3 plus reference TRBV7-9 and TRBJ2-5, the full variable domain is DTGVSQNPRHKITKRGQNVTFRCDPISEHNRLYWYRQTLGQGPEFLTYFQNEAQLEKSRLLSDRFSAERPKGSFSTLEIQRTEQGDSAMYLCASSLLPAGEETQYFGPGTRLLVL.

This clonotype was observed many times. The J gene is TRBJ1-1, the V gene TRBV6-1, with 7 bases fitting TRBD1. Germline V gives CDR1 MNHNS, CDR2 SASEGT. CDR3 length: 14 amino acids. The trim removed 6 bases at V and 1 base at J, leaving 5 bases unmatched. CDR3 DNA sequence: TGTGCCAGCAGCGTAACAGGGGCGAACACTGAAGCTTTCTTT. Encoded protein: CASSVTGANTEAFF.

This chain links TRBV20-1 with TRBJ1-1; D is possibly TRBD1 (6 bases). The V end was cut by 6 bases, the J end by 0 bases, with 17 bases between. This CDR3 has 15 amino acids. Per the germline V gene, CDR1 is DFQATT and CDR2 is SNEGSKA (reference sequence). The CDR3 sequence is CSAYQQGYMNTEAFF. CDR3 DNA sequence: TGCAGTGCCTATCAACAGGGTTACATGAACACTGAAGCTTTCTTT.

This clonotype has ten or more counts. This chain uses TRBV2 with TRBJ2-2; 10 bases align to TRBD2. This CDR3 has 16 amino acids. CDR1 is SNHLY, CDR2 FYNNEI, per germline. The J segment lost 2 bases and the V segment lost 4 bases, leaving 4 bases of the junction unmatched. The CDR3: CASSGAGGPNTGELFF. CDR3 in DNA: TGTGCCAGCAGTGGAGCGGGGGGGCCCAACACCGGGGAGCTGTTTTTT.

This clonotype was observed at least ten times. This chain joins TRBV12-3 or TRBV12-4 and TRBJ2-3, with TRBD2 as a possible D gene (7 bases). This CDR3 region has 16 residues. The V and J ends lost 3 bases and 8 bases respectively, with 21 bases between them. This CDR3 reads CASSLGRSGGRGTQYF. The CDR3 nucleotides are TGTGCCAGCAGTTTGGGTAGGTCGGGGGGCCGAGGTACGCAGTATTTT.

The table lists this clonotype with many counts. The chain employs TRBV6-1 and TRBJ2-3; D unclear. Trimming pared 4 bases from V and 4 bases from J, leaving 12 bases between. Germline loops: CDR1 MNHNS, CDR2 SASEGT. The CDR3 spans 14 residues. The CDR3 region has the DNA TGTGCCAGCAGTGGGTTGGGTTCCGCAGATACGCAGTATTTT. Residues: CASSGLGSADTQYF.

This clonotype was observed at least ten times. The gene calls are TRBV3-1 and TRBJ1-2; TRBD1 aligns across 8 bases. Germline-derived CDR1 and CDR2 are LGHDT and YNNKEL (reference sequence). The CDR3 length is 14 residues. Trimming at V came to 3 bases and at J to 6 bases, leaving 6 bases not matched to a gene. Here the CDR3 reads CASSHSWTGNGYTF. CDR3 sequence (DNA): TGTGCCAGCAGCCATTCTTGGACAGGGAATGGCTACACCTTC.

The chain is built from TRBV6-1 and TRBJ2-6, with unresolved D. The CDR3 has 20 residues. The V gene lost 6 bases and the J gene lost 1 base, with 25 bases spanning the gap. Germline-derived CDR1 and CDR2 are MNHNS and SASEGT. CDR3 region: CASRENGLGALGSGANVLTF. The DNA of the CDR3 is TGTGCCAGCAGAGAGAACGGTCTCGGTGCCTTAGGTTCTGGGGCCAACGTCCTGACTTTC.

This clonotype appeared a few times. This sequence joins TRBV5-1 and TRBJ1-4; possible D gene TRBD1, 5 bases. The CDR3 has 14 amino acids. V lost 4 bases and J lost 8, with 15 bases in between. Germline V gene data show CDR1 as SGHRS and CDR2 as YFSETQ. The CDR3 DNA reads TGCGCCAGCAGCGAGGGGCTTCGGGGCGAAAAACTGTTTTTT. Translating gives CASSEGLRGEKLFF.

This clonotype was found many times. The chain links TRBV20-1 to TRBJ1-4, with TRBD1 matching 8 bases. The CDR3 contains 15 residues. Trimming cost V 6 bases and J 8 bases; bases outside gene matches: 14. In germline, CDR1 is DFQATT, CDR2 SNEGSKA (reference sequence). DNA for the CDR3: TGCAGTGCCCGAACCTGGACAGGGTTGGGCGAAAAACTGTTTTTT. This encodes CSARTWTGLGEKLFF.

The chain employs TRBV6-1 and TRBJ1-5; no reliable D call. The V end was cut by 5 bases, the J end by 0 bases, with 11 bases between. The CDR3 is made up of 15 amino acids. From germline, CDR1 is MNHNS and CDR2 SASEGT. The CDR3 bases are TGTGCCAGCAGTCCTTTCCAGGATAGCAATCAGCCCCAGCATTTT. Residues: CASSPFQDSNQPQHF.

The CDR3 loop reads CSVEWGGYGYTF. DNA for the CDR3: TGCAGCGTTGAGTGGGGGGGGTATGGCTACACCTTC. This sequence joins TRBV29-1 and TRBJ1-2; D perhaps matches TRBD1 (5 bases). CDR3 length equals 12 residues. The germline V gene encodes CDR1 SQVTM and CDR2 ANQGSEA. V lost 3 bases, J lost 5 bases, and 10 bases lay in between.

This clonotype was found many times. The chain uses TRBV6-1 and TRBJ2-7; 12 bases map to TRBD1. The CDR3 runs 15 residues. CDR1 is MNHNS, CDR2 SASEGT, per germline. The V segment lost 5 bases and the J segment 7 bases; nucleotides outside the gene matches: 9. CDR3 residues: CASSYEGTGGAEQYF. In DNA, the CDR3 is TGTGCCAGCAGTTATGAAGGGACAGGGGGCGCGGAGCAGTACTTC.

In its sample, this clonotype was seen a few times. This chain joins TRBV12-3 or TRBV12-4 and TRBJ2-1, with 10 nucleotides matching TRBD2. V trimming: 6 bases; J trimming: 13 bases; junction bases outside the gene matches: 12. This CDR3 has 14 residues. DNA for the CDR3: TGTGCCAGCAGACTTACTCAGCGGGGGGGGGATCAGTTCTTC. As protein: CASRLTQRGGDQFF.

The genes are TRBV7-9 and TRBJ2-7; 8 positions match TRBD1. Trimming removed 9 bases from V and 3 bases from J; junction bases left unmatched: 10. Germline-derived CDR1 and CDR2 are SEHNR and FQNEAQ (reference sequence). The CDR3 contains 14 residues. The DNA for the CDR3 is TGTGCCAGTGGGACAGGACTAACATACTACGAGCAGTACTTC. It is translated as CASGTGLTYYEQYF.